This passage covers 4 T cell receptor beta chains from one sample sequenced in a study of blood T cell repertoires in COVID-19. The table came from immunoSEQ multiplex PCR; TCRdb's copy has only in-frame clones and leaves some out. Seen here are about 330,000 clones, 88% observed once, and the top ten hold over 4.5%. Sequencing used PBMCs or T cells enriched from blood (not recorded which). The source of these receptors is a man aged 30 to 39 who had recovered from COVID-19.

This clone came up once. This chain uses TRBV28 with TRBJ1-6; no reliable D call. CDR3 length equals 15 residues. The germline gives CDR1 MDHEN, CDR2 SYDVKM. V gave up 5 bases and J gave up 10 bases, with 18 bases separating them. The chain's CDR3 is CASSIRESLRSPLHF. CDR3 in DNA: TGTGCCAGCAGTATCCGAGAGTCCTTACGGTCACCCCTCCACTTT.

The chain recombines TRBV28 with TRBJ2-6; 8 bases agree with TRBD2. V gave up 5 bases and J gave up 10 bases; unmatched junction bases: 7. The CDR3 is 14 residues long. Germline loops: CDR1 MDHEN, CDR2 SYDVKM. This chain's CDR3 is CASSLTGGPNVLTF. Written as DNA, the CDR3 is TGTGCCAGCAGTCTTACGGGGGGGCCAAACGTCCTGACTTTC.

The CDR3 region is CASSLQGFATNTEAFF. Written as DNA, the CDR3 is TGTGCCAGCAGCTTACAGGGTTTCGCAACGAACACTGAAGCTTTCTTT. The V gene is TRBV11-2, the J gene TRBJ1-1; tentative D call: TRBD1 (5 bases). CDR1 is SGHAT and CDR2 is FQNNGV in the germline V gene. The CDR3 runs 16 residues. The V and J ends lost 2 bases and 1 base respectively, with 14 bases between them.

The gene calls are TRBV5-1 and TRBJ1-3, with 7 bases matching TRBD1. Germline trimming cut 4 bases from V and 0 bases from J; bases unmatched to any gene: 1. CDR3 length: 14 amino acids. Germline V gene data show CDR1 as SGHRS and CDR2 as YFSETQ. The CDR3 here is CASSGTDSGNTIYF. The CDR3, as DNA: TGCGCCAGCAGCGGGACAGACTCTGGAAACACCATATATTTT.